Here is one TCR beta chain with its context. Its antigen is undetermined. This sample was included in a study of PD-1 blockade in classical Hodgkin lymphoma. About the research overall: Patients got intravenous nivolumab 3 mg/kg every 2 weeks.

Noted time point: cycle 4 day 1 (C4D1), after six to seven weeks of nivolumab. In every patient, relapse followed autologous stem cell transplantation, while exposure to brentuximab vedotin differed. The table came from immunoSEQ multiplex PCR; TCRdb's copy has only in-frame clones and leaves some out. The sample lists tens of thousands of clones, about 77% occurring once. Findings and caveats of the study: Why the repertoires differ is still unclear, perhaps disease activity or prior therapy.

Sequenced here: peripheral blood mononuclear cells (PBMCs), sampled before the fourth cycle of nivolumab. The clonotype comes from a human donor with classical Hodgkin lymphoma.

The CDR3 loop reads CASSSPRQNTEAFF. The CDR3 nucleotides read TGTGCCAGCAGTTCACCTCGACAGAACACTGAAGCTTTCTTT. The chain employs TRBV6-5 and TRBJ1-1, with D unresolved. V was trimmed by 4 bases and J by 1 base, leaving 10 bases between them. This CDR3 spans 14 amino acids. Germline lookup yields CDR1 MNHEY and CDR2 SVGAGI.